These T cell receptor beta chains were read from a single sample in a study of blood T cells in healthy people across ages. TCRdb used MiXCR to reprocess the 5' RACE reads, holding one entry per CDR3 protein. The table records fewer than 600,000 distinct CDR3 sequences, about 26% of them present only once. Another study also made use of these data, one on T cells of mothers and their children.

Sequenced input: blood. These TCRs come from a boy between 2 and 10 years old in good health. The CDR3 runs from the conserved cysteine through the conserved F or W. Each record gives: clone size, V gene, D gene, J gene, CDR3 DNA, CDR3 protein. D genes are given only for firm matches. Some rows mark clone size as missing; the rest say once, few, many or name a class of expanded clone.

>few|TRBV25-1|-|TRBJ1-4
TGTGCCAGCAGTGTAAATGAAAAACTGTTTTTT
CASSVNEKLFF
>few|TRBV19|-|TRBJ1-1
TGTGCCAGTAGTATCCCCACAGCGTACCAAAAGATAACCTACACTGAAGCTTTCTTT
CASSIPTAYQKITYTEAFF
>-|TRBV6-5|TRBD1|TRBJ2-7
TGTGCCAGCAGTTACTTTGGACAGGGGAAGCAGTACTTC
CASSYFGQGKQYF
>-|TRBV25-1|-|TRBJ2-5
TGTGCCAGCAGGGTCGGGACAATGGCCCAGTACTTC
CASRVGTMAQYF
>few|TRBV3-1|-|TRBJ1-1
TGTGCCAGCAGCCAAGACGATTCATGGGCTTTCTTT
CASSQDDSWAFF
>few|TRBV12-3/TRBV12-4|-|TRBJ2-6
TGTGCCAGCCGTCGTTGGGCCTCCTCTGGGGCCAACGTCCTGACTTTC
CASRRWASSGANVLTF
>once|TRBV9|-|TRBJ2-2
TGTGCCAGCAGCGTAGTCTCGGGGACCGGGGAGCTGTTTTTT
CASSVVSGTGELFF
>few|TRBV28|-|TRBJ1-4
TGTGCCAGCAGTTTAAGGGGGGCTTCAACTAATGAAAAACTGTTTTTT
CASSLRGASTNEKLFF
>few|TRBV6-5|TRBD1|TRBJ2-5
TGTGCCAGCAGTGACAGGGGGGAGACCCAGTACTTC
CASSDRGETQYF
>-|TRBV27|TRBD2|TRBJ2-4
TGTGCCAGCAGTTCTTTAAAAGGACTAGCGGGGGGCGACATTCAGTACTTC
CASSSLKGLAGGDIQYF
>-|TRBV3-1|-|TRBJ2-7
TGTGCCAGCAGCCACGGTTACAGGCCCCCCTACGAGCAGTACTTC
CASSHGYRPPYEQYF
>-|TRBV9|-|TRBJ1-1
TGTGCCAGCAGCGGGAAGGGACCTCACACTGAAGCTTTCTTT
CASSGKGPHTEAFF
>-|TRBV20-1|-|TRBJ2-7
TGCAGTGCTAAAACAGTCTACGAGCAGTACTTC
CSAKTVYEQYF
>-|TRBV10-2|TRBD2|TRBJ2-7
TGCGCCAGCAGGCGGGAGTTGGGTTACGAGCAGTACTTC
CASRRELGYEQYF
>-|TRBV7-8|-|TRBJ2-7
TGTGCCAGCAGCTTAGGGGAAAGCCCCTACGGCTCCTACGAGCAGTACTTC
CASSLGESPYGSYEQYF
>-|TRBV7-3|TRBD2|TRBJ2-3
TGTGCCAGCAGCACACTAGCGGGAAGCACAGATACGCAGTATTTT
CASSTLAGSTDTQYF
>many|TRBV7-6|TRBD2|TRBJ2-7
TGTGCCAGCAGCTCGGGACTAGCGGGAGTCGAGCAGTACTTC
CASSSGLAGVEQYF
>few|TRBV12-3/TRBV12-4|-|TRBJ2-1
TGTGCCAGCAGTTCCCTAGGGGGAGGCTACAATGAGCAGTTCTTC
CASSSLGGGYNEQFF
>-|TRBV7-9|-|TRBJ2-5
TGTGCCAGCAGCTTTTTAGGGGGTCAAGAGACCCAGCACTTC
CASSFLGGQETQHF
>few|TRBV27|TRBD1|TRBJ2-3
TGTGCCAGCAGTTTAGGTTTCACAGGGGGCGCGTCAGATACGCAGTATTTT
CASSLGFTGGASDTQYF
>-|TRBV9|TRBD2|TRBJ2-2
TGTGCCAGCAGCGCAGTCGGGCTAGCGGGAGATGAGCTGTTTTTT
CASSAVGLAGDELFF
>few|TRBV12-3/TRBV12-4|TRBD2|TRBJ2-1
TGTGCCAGCAGTTTTGAGGGGAGGGGCCCCCCGGACAATGAGCAGTTCTTC
CASSFEGRGPPDNEQFF
>-|TRBV30|TRBD1|TRBJ1-1
TGTGCCTCCACGGACAGGGAGAACACTGAAGCTTTCTTT
CASTDRENTEAFF
>-|TRBV6-5|-|TRBJ1-1
TGTGCCAGCCACCCCAGGGGAGCCGTCACTGAAGCTTTCTTT
CASHPRGAVTEAFF
>-|TRBV20-1|-|TRBJ1-6
TGCAGTGCTATGACAGGAACCTCCTATAATTCACCCCTCCACTTT
CSAMTGTSYNSPLHF
>-|TRBV19|-|TRBJ2-2
TGTGCCAGTAGTCAGCCCCCCCCAGGGGTCGGGGAGCTGTTTTTT
CASSQPPPGVGELFF
>-|TRBV5-1|TRBD2|TRBJ2-1
TGCGCCAGCAGTCCGGCCCTAGCGGGAGGCGACTATGAGCAGTTCTTC
CASSPALAGGDYEQFF
>many|TRBV28|-|TRBJ1-1
TGTGCCAGCAGTACCTCAAGGAACACTGAAGCTTTCTTT
CASSTSRNTEAFF
>once|TRBV9|TRBD1|TRBJ2-1
TGTGCCAGCAGCCCCCAGGGGGCGATGGATGAGCAGTTCTTC
CASSPQGAMDEQFF
>-|TRBV29-1|TRBD1|TRBJ2-7
TGCAGCGTTGAAGAGACAGGGGTCCTAGCCTACGAGCAGTACTTC
CSVEETGVLAYEQYF
>few|TRBV18|-|TRBJ2-5
TGTGCCAGCTCACCACTGCGGTTCGATAAAGAGACCCAGTACTTC
CASSPLRFDKETQYF
>-|TRBV12-3/TRBV12-4|-|TRBJ1-1
TGTGCCAGCAGGAGATTTCGGGGGGCAGTGACTGAAGCTTTCTTT
CASRRFRGAVTEAFF